The clone carrying this TCR beta chain is large (0.1 to 1%) in the sample. These data come from a study of CD4 and CD8 cells across lung adenocarcinoma regions. Germline-derived CDR1 and CDR2 are WSHSY and SAAADI. The CDR3 loop spans 18 amino acids. The patients had localized lung adenocarcinoma, a non-small cell subtype. MiXCR was run by TCRdb on the PCR reads, yielding one entry per CDR3 protein. The table has 2,000 or so distinct CDR3 sequences, about three fifths seen once. The TCR originated in a female donor with lung adenocarcinoma. The CD4 and CD8 labels of this study may be unreliable. This chain joins TRBV10-2 and TRBJ2-1, with 16 bases matching TRBD2. The DNA end is a closer match to TRBJ2-7, so the J assignment may be wrong. The material sequenced was CD4+ T cells from the margin of a lung tumor. The CDR3 protein is CASRMGLAGGSSYNEQYF. In DNA form, the CDR3 reads TGCGCCAGCAGGATGGGACTAGCGGGAGGGAGCTCCTACAATGAGCAGTACTTC.